This TCR beta chain emerged from a study of sequential checkpoint blockade in melanoma. The treatment denotes: randomized to nivolumab then ipilimumab (arm A) or the reverse (arm B). Live CD3+CD8+ CD19− CD56− cells were sorted from PBMCs. Method: immunoSEQ multiplex PCR; TCRdb's copy keeps in-frame clones and lacks some. This sample has about 28,000 clones, with approximately 91% found just once. This specimen consisted of CD8+ T cells sorted from blood (inferred from file names), obtained from a patient given nivolumab and ipilimumab in sequence. The TCR was taken from a human donor with melanoma.

In DNA, the CDR3 is TGTGCCAGCAGTTTCGGCGGCCCCTACAATGAGCAGTTCTTC. Protein product: CASSFGGPYNEQFF. J is TRBJ2-1 and V is TRBV27; no clear D gene. CDR1 is MNHEY, CDR2 SMNVEV, per germline (reference sequence). V was clipped by 3 bases and J by 2 bases, with 8 bases between them. The CDR3 runs 14 residues.